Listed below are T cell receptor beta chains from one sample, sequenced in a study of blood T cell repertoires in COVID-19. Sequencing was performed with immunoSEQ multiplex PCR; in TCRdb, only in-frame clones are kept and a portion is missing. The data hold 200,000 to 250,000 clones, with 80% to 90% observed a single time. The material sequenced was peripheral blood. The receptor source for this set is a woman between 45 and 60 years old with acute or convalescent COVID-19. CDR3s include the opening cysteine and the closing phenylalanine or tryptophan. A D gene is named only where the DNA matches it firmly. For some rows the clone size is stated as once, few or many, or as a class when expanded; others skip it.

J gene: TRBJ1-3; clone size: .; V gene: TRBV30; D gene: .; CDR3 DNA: TGTGCCTGGAGTGTGGTCAGGGGCTCTGGAAACACCATATATTTT; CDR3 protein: CAWSVVRGSGNTIYF
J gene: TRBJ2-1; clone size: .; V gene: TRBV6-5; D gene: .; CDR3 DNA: TGTGCCAGCAGTTTCGGAGACAATGAGCAGTTCTTC; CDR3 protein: CASSFGDNEQFF
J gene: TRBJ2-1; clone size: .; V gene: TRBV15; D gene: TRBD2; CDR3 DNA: TGTGCCACCAGCAGTCGAACTAGCGGGGGGAACAATGAGCAGTTCTTC; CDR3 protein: CATSSRTSGGNNEQFF
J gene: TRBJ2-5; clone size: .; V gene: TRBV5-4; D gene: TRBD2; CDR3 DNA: TGTGCCAGCAGCTTGGCCTTGGGGAGGGAAGAGACCCAGTACTTC; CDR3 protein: CASSLALGREETQYF
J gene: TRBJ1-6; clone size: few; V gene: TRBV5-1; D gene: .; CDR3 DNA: TGCGCCAGCAGCCCGGGGAATGATTCACCCCTCCACTTT; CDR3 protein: CASSPGNDSPLHF
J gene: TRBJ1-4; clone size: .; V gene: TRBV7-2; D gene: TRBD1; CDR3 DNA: TGTGCCAGCAGCCCGGGACAGGGGGCTTGGGAAAAACTGTTTTTT; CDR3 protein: CASSPGQGAWEKLFF
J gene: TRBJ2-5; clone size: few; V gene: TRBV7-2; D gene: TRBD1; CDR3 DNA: TGTGCCAGCAGCTCGGGACAGCCCTTAGGGGAGACCCAGTACTTC; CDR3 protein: CASSSGQPLGETQYF
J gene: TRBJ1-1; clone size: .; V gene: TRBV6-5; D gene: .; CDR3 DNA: TGTGCCAGCAGCCTAAAGCCCGAAAGCCCTGAAGCTTTCTTT; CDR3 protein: CASSLKPESPEAFF
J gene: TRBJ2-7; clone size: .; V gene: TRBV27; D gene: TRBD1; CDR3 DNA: TGTGCCAGCAGTCCAAGCCCCCGGGACAGAGGTAACGAGCAGTACTTC; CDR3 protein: CASSPSPRDRGNEQYF
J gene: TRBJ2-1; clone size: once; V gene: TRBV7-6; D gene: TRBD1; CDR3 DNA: TGTGCCAGCAGCGCAGGGGGTCATGAGCAGTTCTTC; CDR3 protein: CASSAGGHEQFF
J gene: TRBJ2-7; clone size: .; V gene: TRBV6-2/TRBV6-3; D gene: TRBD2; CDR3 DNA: TGTGCCAGCAGTTACCGGACTAGCGGCGAACGTTCGATCTACGAGCAGTACTTC; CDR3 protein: CASSYRTSGERSIYEQYF
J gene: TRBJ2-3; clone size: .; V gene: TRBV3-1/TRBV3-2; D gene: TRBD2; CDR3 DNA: TGTGCCAGCAGCCAAATCCTAGCGGGGGGGCTTGGGACAGATACGCAGTATTTT; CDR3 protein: CASSQILAGGLGTDTQYF
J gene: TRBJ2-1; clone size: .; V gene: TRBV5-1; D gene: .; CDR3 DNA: TGCGCCAGCAGCTTGACGGCAGGGACTAATGAGCAGTTCTTC; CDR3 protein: CASSLTAGTNEQFF